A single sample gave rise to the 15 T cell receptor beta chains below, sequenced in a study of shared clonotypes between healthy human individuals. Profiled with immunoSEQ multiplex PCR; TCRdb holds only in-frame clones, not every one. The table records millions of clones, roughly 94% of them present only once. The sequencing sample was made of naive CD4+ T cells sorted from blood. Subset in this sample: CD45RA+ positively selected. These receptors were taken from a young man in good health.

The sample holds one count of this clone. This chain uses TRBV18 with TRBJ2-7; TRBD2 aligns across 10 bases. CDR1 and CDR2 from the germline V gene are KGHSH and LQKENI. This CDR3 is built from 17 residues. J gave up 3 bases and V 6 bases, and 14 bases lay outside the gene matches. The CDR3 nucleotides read TGTGCCAGCTCGCAACTAAGCGGGGGGGCTGGGAACTACGAGCAGTACTTC. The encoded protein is CASSQLSGGAGNYEQYF.

CDR3 in amino acids: CASNLQGAGTYEQYF. The CDR3 region has the DNA TGTGCCAGCAATCTACAGGGGGCCGGAACCTACGAGCAGTACTTC. V is TRBV28 and J is TRBJ2-7; 9 nucleotides line up with TRBD1. CDR1 is MDHEN, CDR2 SYDVKM, per germline. This CDR3 is built from 15 residues. Trimming at V came to 7 bases and at J to 2 bases, leaving 9 bases not matched to a gene.

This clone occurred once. Written as DNA, the CDR3 is TGTGCCAGCAGTACAGGCCGGGTGGGGACCCAGTACTTC. Its protein product is CASSTGRVGTQYF. The chain employs TRBV5-6 and TRBJ2-5, with D possibly being TRBD1 (5 bases). This CDR3 has 13 residues. The germline V and J ends were trimmed by 5 bases and 7 bases, with 15 bases remaining between them. Germline assignment: CDR1 SGHDT and CDR2 YYEEEE.

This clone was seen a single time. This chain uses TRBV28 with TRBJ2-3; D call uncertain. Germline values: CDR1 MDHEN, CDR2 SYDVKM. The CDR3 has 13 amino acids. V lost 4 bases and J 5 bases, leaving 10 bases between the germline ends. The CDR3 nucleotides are TGTGCCAGCAGTTCCATGACGGGAGATACGCAGTATTTT. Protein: CASSSMTGDTQYF.

In nucleotides, the CDR3 is TGTGCCAGCACCACAGGGGGTTCCTCTGGAAACACCATATATTTT. The encoded protein is CASTTGGSSGNTIYF. The V call is TRBV7-9, the J call TRBJ1-3; 8 nucleotides agree with TRBD1. The germline V gene has CDR1 SEHNR and CDR2 FQNEAQ (reference sequence). V was pared by 7 bases and J by 0 bases, with 5 bases of the junction left unmatched. The CDR3 is 15 residues long. The full variable domain, rest sourced from reference TRBV7-9 and TRBJ1-3, is DTGVSQNPRHKITKRGQNVTFRCDPISEHNRLYWYRQTLGQGPEFLTYFQNEAQLEKSRLLSDRFSAERPKGSFSTLEIQRTEQGDSAMYLCASTTGGSSGNTIYFGEGSWLTVV.

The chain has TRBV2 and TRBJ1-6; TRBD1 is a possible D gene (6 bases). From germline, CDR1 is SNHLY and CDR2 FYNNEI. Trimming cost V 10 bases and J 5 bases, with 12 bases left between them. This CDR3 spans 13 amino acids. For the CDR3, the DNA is TGTGCCACCAGGGGTGGTGATAATTCACCCCTCCACTTT. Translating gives CATRGGDNSPLHF.

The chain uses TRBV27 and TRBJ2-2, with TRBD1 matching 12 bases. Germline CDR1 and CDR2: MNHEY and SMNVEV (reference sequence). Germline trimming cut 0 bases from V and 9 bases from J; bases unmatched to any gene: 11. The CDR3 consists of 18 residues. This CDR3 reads CASSLSRDRGPIGRELFF. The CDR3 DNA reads TGTGCCAGCAGTTTATCGCGGGACAGGGGGCCGATCGGCAGGGAGCTGTTTTTT.

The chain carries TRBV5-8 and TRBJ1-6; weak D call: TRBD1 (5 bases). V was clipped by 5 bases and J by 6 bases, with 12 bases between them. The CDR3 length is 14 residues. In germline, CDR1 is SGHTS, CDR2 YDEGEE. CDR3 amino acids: CASRIGTFNSPLHF. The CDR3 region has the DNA TGTGCCAGCAGGATCGGGACCTTTAATTCACCCCTCCACTTT.

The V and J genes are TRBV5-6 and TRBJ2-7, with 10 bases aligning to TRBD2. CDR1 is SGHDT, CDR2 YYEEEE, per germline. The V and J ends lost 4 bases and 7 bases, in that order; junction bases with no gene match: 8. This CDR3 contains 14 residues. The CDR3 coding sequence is TGTGCCAGCAGCCCGGGGGGACTAGCGAGTGAGCAGTACTTC. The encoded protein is CASSPGGLASEQYF.

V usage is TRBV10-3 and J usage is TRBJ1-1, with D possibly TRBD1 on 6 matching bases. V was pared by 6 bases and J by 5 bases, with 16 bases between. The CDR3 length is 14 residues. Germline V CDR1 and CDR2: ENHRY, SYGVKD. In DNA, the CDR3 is TGTGCCATCAGACAGGGTACAACGAGGACTGAAGCTTTCTTT. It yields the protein CAIRQGTTRTEAFF.

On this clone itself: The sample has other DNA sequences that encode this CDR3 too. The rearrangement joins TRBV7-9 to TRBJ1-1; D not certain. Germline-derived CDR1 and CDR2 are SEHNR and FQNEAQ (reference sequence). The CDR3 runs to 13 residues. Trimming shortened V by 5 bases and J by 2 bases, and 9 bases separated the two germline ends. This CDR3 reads CASSLRENTEAFF. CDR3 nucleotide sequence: TGTGCCAGCAGCCTTAGAGAAAACACTGAAGCTTTCTTT. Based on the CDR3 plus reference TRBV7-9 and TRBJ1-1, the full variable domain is DTGVSQNPRHKITKRGQNVTFRCDPISEHNRLYWYRQTLGQGPEFLTYFQNEAQLEKSRLLSDRFSAERPKGSFSTLEIQRTEQGDSAMYLCASSLRENTEAFFGQGTRLTVV.

The CDR3 reads CASNVDSRNSPLHF. Here the CDR3 DNA reads TGTGCCAGCAATGTGGACAGTCGGAATTCACCCCTCCACTTT. The chain combines TRBV6-1 with TRBJ1-6, with a weak D call TRBD1 (6 bases). V lost 7 bases and J lost 7, with 14 bases in between. The CDR3 length is 14 residues. In germline, CDR1 is MNHNS, CDR2 SASEGT.

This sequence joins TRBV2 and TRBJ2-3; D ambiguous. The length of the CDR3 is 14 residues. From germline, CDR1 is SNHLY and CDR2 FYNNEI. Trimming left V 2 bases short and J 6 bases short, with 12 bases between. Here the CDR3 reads CASSETWTYDTQYF. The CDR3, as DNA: TGTGCCAGCAGTGAAACCTGGACCTATGATACGCAGTATTTT.

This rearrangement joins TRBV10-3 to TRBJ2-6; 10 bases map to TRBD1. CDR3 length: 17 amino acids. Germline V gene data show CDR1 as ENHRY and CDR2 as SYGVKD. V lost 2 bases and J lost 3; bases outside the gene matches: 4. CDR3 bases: TGTGCCATCAGTGAGCGGGGACAGGGGTTTGGGGCCAACGTCCTGACTTTC. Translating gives CAISERGQGFGANVLTF.

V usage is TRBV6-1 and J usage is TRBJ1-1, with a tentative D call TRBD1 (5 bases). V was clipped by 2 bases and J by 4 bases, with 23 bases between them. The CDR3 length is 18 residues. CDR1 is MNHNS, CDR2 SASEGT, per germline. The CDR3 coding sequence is TGTGCCAGCAGTGAAATCAAACGAGGCTCAGGGTTGAGCACTGAAGCTTTCTTT. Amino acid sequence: CASSEIKRGSGLSTEAFF.